The rows below give T cell receptor beta chains drawn from one sample of a study of memory CD4+ T cells and cytomegalovirus serostatus. Assay: immunoSEQ multiplex PCR; the TCRdb copy retains only in-frame clones and omits some. The sample records around 57,000 clones, about 78% being singletons. Material for sequencing was memory CD4+ T cells from blood. The receptors originated from an adult in good health and CMV-seronegative. Some clones in this sample may be carry-over from other donors' samples. Each CDR3 is given without its conserved first and last residue.

v_gene,CDR3aa
TRBV25-1,ASSDVGSQETQY
TRBV6-5,ASSYDRGRDSPLH
TRBV29-1,SVETLRGHLTDTQY
TRBV11-2,ASSLGRHNEKLF
TRBV5-1,ASSLGSPTYNEQF
TRBV6-1,ASRDRGDKTEAF
TRBV4-3,ASSQDLPGEGAPYEQY
TRBV5-1,ASSLEDNEQY
TRBV27,ASSSSNSLKSNQPQH
TRBV5-1,ASSLVIRREYGETQY
TRBV7-3,ASSSGASRYNEQF
TRBV11-3,ASSLDPWEGEEQF
TRBV5-8,ASSLTGNVIHGYT
TRBV28,ASSFNRGPFEQY
TRBV7-6,ASSLRTGRNSPLH
TRBV7-2,ASSATLGTNGYT
TRBV18,ASSPQRTYEQY
TRBV18,ASSYTYRDGNEQF
TRBV7-9,ASSLYSGHSNEKLF
TRBV19,ASNKGMDTAGSDEQY
TRBV6-5,ASSSPFRDEQY
TRBV18,ASSPPYRENTEAF
TRBV29-1,SVAGERGVGHIQY
TRBV5-1,ASSSQPRNTEAF
TRBV10-3,AISESSSASSYEQY
TRBV9,ASSVARDSGHSPLH
TRBV4-1,ASSRLAGLSSGANVLT
TRBV5-1,ASSSTGTGKEKLF
TRBV5-4,ASSFNTGHGYT
TRBV5-4,ASSLMRLGSGFLNEQF
TRBV18,ASSRPYGQGLNEQY
TRBV4-1,ASSQDGGWMAGRGYT
TRBV7-6,ASSLEASLNTGELF
TRBV6-1,ATFKGTTYNEQF
TRBV7-8,ASSFNREETQY
TRBV4-2,ASSYSSTGLNYGYT
TRBV5-6,ASSWFSSGNTIY
TRBV9,ASSADLRGTGNTIY
TRBV7-2,ASSLNRGMF
TRBV2,ASRQFSSYGYT
TRBV25-1,ASSNADREYAEAF
TRBV2,ASMWIATGLNYGYT
TRBV4-1,ASSQQIEEWGQPQH
TRBV18,ASSSPGRSGETQY
TRBV12-5,ASALREGSTDTQY
TRBV11-3,ASSLGVSGPYNEQF
TRBV7-8,ASSPTETRTQETQY
TRBV6-5,ASTPDNPGLHEQF
TRBV11-2,ASRSDSSNYGYT
TRBV19,ASSGQRAYNEQF
TRBV2,ASSESDRRSNEQF
TRBV5-1,ASSFGNQETQY
TRBV9,ASSAEFRGNTEAF
TRBV7-2,ASSPSTGESYEQY
TRBV7-9,ASSLLLGNTDTQY
TRBV19,ASSIRQKKTEAF
TRBV30,AWGHPHRGRAYEQY
TRBV5-4,ASSLARGGPWVEKLF
TRBV6-5,ASRLRGSNQPQH